The T cell receptor (beta chain) under discussion was sequenced for a study of shared T cell receptors in the human thymus (dated by TCRdb to the early 2020s). About the full investigation: The study examined how self-reactive, shared T-cell receptor alpha chains are generated in the human thymus.

V lost 5 bases and J lost 1 base; the stretch between them is 18 bases long. Sequences SGHRS (CDR1) and YFSETQ (CDR2) are obtained from the germline V gene. CDR3 length: 16 amino acids, cysteine to phenylalanine. Only the CDR3 region is kept as DNA, spanning 48 bases read in frame from base 1. Comment on this clone: The antigen it recognizes is unknown. Per-base qualities were not stored, and no clone one base away is much larger.

The library was built by means of the immunoSEQ multiplex PCR assay. Sourced from immuneACCESS, this table was stored by TCRdb with only in-frame sequences that have V and J called. A share of the clones is absent; for the studies checked, an unresolved V gene accounts for under half, and the remainder has no known explanation. This sample gives roughly 700,000 clones in total; approximately 87% of them show up just once. The top ten hold roughly 0.0097% of the sample. These data were also reused for a study on human thymus T cells. In that second paper, the authors write: Immunologically healthy infants undergoing open corrective cardiac surgery for congenital heart defects in Finland were used as donors. The thymus tissue came from surgical resects taken out during corrective cardiac surgery. Biased V and J gene segment usage appeared to be present in both thymic and peripheral blood repertoires. The related research found that thymic TCR repertoires overlapped highly between unrelated individuals. The study characterized TCR alpha and beta repertoires from under 10 infant thymus samples and a few related peripheral blood samples. Donor ages ranging from roughly 6 to 244 days were recorded, and about six male and two female infants were included in the cohort. Thymocytes were freed from the tissue by mechanical means and kept at -70 degrees C as pellets of roughly 9-30 million cells. Genomic DNA was extracted from frozen cell pellets with a QIAsymphony instrument. The immunoSEQ multiplex PCR assay was used to amplify the TCRB and TCRAD loci from a standardized quantity of quality-controlled genomic DNA. The amplicons spanned the V(D)J region and were long enough to cover the CDR3 and allow V and J genes to be identified. Through the commercial immunoSEQ service, the amplicons were sequenced on an Illumina platform. Primer bias and sequencing errors were corrected as previously described, and TCRAD and TCRB were defined on the basis of the IMGT database. immunoSEQ Analyzer 3.0 and VDJTools were used for repertoire analysis, which covered basic statistics, V/J segment usage, diversity estimates, rarefaction and pairwise overlap. Diversity was estimated using the Chao1, ChaoE, Efron-Thisted, Shannon and inverse Simpson indices, and was also estimated on datasets down-sampled to the size of the smallest sample. Repertoire overlap used strict matching of CDR3 nucleotide sequence, V gene and J gene, with Jaccard-based multidimensional scaling clustering. On average, roughly 810,000 unique TCRB clonotypes were obtained from thymus samples, compared with roughly 89,000 from blood samples.

Sequencing input: thymocytes. Recombination linked TRBV5-1 to TRBJ1-1; the D gene is perhaps TRBD1, from 5 matching bases. The TCR sequence derives from a boy in the first two years of life with a congenital heart defect. Donor details come from another sample of the same person, matched by shared clones. The CDR3 region: CASRNLGGVGNTEAFF. The DNA is TGCGCCAGCAGGAACCTTGGGGGGGTTGGGAACACTGAAGCTTTCTTT.